The 4 T cell receptor beta chains reported below all come from one sample, sequenced in a study of blood T cell repertoires in COVID-19 (dated by TCRdb to the early 2020s). The library was prepared using the immunoSEQ multiplex PCR assay. TCRdb obtained this table from immuneACCESS and retained in-frame rearrangements with V and J assigned. These tables miss some clones; where compared with another copy, unresolved V genes account for less than half of the shortfall, and the remainder is unexplained. The sample includes 150,000 to 200,000 clones, with 92% observed a single time. The biggest ten clones account for 4.8% of the sample. The sequenced sample was peripheral blood. The receptors shown here come from a man in his thirties or forties with COVID-19, enrolled during active disease.

The genes are TRBV19 and TRBJ2-3; 7 bases agree with TRBD1. The CDR3 spans 14 residues. Looked up from germline, CDR1 is LNHDA and CDR2 is SQIVND (reference sequence). V gave up 3 bases and J gave up 6 bases; unmatched junction bases: 6. This chain's CDR3 is CASSIRARGDTQYF. The CDR3 coding sequence is TGTGCCAGTAGTATCAGGGCCAGGGGGGATACGCAGTATTTT.

The rearrangement links TRBV11-2 to TRBJ2-5; possibly TRBD2 for D (5 bases). The CDR3 length is 15 residues. CDR1 and CDR2 (germline): SGHAT, FQNNGV. The germline V and J ends were trimmed by 2 bases and 1 base, with 11 bases remaining between them. CDR3 in DNA: TGTGCCAGCAGCTTATTATCGGGGAGCCAAGAGACCCAGTACTTC. It is translated as CASSLLSGSQETQYF.

CDR3 sequence (DNA): TGTGCCAGCAGCTCGCTGGGACTTCGAAACACTGAAGCTTTCTTT. Translated: CASSSLGLRNTEAFF. V and J are TRBV7-2 and TRBJ1-1, with D perhaps TRBD1 (5 bases). V lost 4 bases, J lost 2 bases, and 14 bases lay in between. Germline V lookup: CDR1 SGHTA, CDR2 FQGNSA. CDR3 length: 15 residues.

The chain couples TRBV5-4 to TRBJ2-5; 7 nucleotides line up with TRBD2. V was pared by 5 bases and J by 5 bases, with 12 bases of the junction left unmatched. The germline V gene has CDR1 SGHNT and CDR2 YYREEE (reference sequence). The CDR3 is 15 residues long. The CDR3 region has the DNA TGTGCCAGCAGTACGGGGGGTCTAGCGAGGGAGACCCAGTACTTC. Translating it yields CASSTGGLARETQYF.